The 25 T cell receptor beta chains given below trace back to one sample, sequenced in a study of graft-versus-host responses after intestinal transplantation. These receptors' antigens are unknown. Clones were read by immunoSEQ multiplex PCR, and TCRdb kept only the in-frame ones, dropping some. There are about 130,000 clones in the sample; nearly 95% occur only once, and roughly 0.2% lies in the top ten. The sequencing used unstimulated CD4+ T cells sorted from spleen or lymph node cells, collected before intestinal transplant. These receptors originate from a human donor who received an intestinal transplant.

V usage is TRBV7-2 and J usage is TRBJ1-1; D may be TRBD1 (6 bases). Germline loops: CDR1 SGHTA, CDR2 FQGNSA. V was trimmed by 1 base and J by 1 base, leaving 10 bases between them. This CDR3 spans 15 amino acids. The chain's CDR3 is CASSLVPGANTEAFF. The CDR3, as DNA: TGTGCCAGCAGCTTAGTTCCAGGGGCGAACACTGAAGCTTTCTTT.

The CDR3, as DNA: TGTGCCAGCAGCACTTGGACAGGGTCCCCACTAGGTGAGCAGTTCTTC. The encoded protein is CASSTWTGSPLGEQFF. This chain joins TRBV7-2 and TRBJ2-1; 8 bases fit TRBD1. The CDR3 has 16 residues. V gave up 5 bases and J gave up 9 bases; unmatched junction bases: 15. Germline V CDR1 and CDR2: SGHTA, FQGNSA.

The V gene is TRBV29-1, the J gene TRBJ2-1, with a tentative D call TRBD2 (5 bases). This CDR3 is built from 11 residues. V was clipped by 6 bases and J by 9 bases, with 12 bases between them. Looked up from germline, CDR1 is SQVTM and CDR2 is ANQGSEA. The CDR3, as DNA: TGCAGCGTGCAACTAGGAAGTGAGCAGTTCTTC. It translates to CSVQLGSEQFF.

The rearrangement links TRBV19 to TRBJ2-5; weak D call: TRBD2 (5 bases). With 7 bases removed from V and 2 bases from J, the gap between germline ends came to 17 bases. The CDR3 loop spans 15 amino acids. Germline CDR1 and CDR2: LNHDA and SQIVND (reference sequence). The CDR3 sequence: CASTPRVGSQETQYF. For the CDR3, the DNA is TGTGCCAGTACCCCGCGGGTCGGCAGTCAAGAGACCCAGTACTTC.

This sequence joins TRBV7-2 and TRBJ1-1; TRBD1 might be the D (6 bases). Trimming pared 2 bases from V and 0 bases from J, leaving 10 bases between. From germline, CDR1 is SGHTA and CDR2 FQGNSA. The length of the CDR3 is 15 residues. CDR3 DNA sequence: TGTGCCAGCAGCTTAACAGGGCTCATGAACACTGAAGCTTTCTTT. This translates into CASSLTGLMNTEAFF.

In DNA form, the CDR3 reads TGTGCCATCAGTACAGGACAGGGCGAAGAGACCCAGTACTTC. This codes for CAISTGQGEETQYF. J is TRBJ2-5 and V is TRBV10-3; TRBD1 matches 8 bases. J was trimmed by 3 bases and V by 5 bases; bases with no gene match: 5. Germline CDR1 ENHRY, CDR2 SYGVKD. CDR3 size: 14 residues.

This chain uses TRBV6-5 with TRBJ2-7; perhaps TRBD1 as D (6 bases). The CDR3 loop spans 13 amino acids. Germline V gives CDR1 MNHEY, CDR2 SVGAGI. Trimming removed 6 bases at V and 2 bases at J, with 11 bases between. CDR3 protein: CASRQQGPYEQYF. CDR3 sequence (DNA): TGTGCCAGCAGACAACAGGGTCCCTACGAGCAGTACTTC.

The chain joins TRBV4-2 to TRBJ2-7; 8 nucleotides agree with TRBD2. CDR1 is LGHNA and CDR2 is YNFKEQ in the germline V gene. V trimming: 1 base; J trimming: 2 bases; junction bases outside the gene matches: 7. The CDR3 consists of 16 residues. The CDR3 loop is CASSQVFDGRAYEQYF. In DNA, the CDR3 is TGTGCCAGCAGCCAAGTTTTTGACGGGAGGGCCTACGAGCAGTACTTC.

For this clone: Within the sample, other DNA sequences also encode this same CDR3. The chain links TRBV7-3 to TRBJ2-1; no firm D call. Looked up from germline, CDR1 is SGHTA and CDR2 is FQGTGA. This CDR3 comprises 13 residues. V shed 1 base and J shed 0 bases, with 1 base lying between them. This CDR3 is CASSLNSYNEQFF. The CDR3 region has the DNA TGTGCCAGCAGCTTAAACTCCTACAATGAGCAGTTCTTC.

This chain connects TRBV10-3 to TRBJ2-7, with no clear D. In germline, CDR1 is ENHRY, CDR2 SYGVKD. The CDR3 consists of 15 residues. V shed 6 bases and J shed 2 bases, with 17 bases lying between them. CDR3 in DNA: TGTGCCATCAGACCCCCCTTCGGCGCTACCTACGAGCAGTACTTC. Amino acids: CAIRPPFGATYEQYF.

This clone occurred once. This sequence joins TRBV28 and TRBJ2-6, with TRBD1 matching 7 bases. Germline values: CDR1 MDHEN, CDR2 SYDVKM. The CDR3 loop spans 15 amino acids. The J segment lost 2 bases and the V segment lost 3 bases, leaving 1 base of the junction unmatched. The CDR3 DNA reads TGTGCCAGCAGTTTCAGGGGGACTGGGGCCAACGTCCTGACTTTC. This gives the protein CASSFRGTGANVLTF.

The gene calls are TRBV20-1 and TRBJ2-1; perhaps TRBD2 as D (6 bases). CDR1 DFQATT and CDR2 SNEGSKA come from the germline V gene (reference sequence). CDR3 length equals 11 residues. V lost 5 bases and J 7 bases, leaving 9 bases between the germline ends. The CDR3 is CSAGGLNEQFF. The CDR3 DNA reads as TGCAGTGCTGGGGGACTTAATGAGCAGTTCTTC.

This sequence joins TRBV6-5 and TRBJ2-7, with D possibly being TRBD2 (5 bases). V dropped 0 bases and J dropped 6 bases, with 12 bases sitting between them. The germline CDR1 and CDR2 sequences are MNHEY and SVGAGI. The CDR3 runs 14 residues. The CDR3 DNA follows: TGTGCCAGCAGTTACTCGGGGAGTGCTGGCGAGCAGTACTTC. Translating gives CASSYSGSAGEQYF.

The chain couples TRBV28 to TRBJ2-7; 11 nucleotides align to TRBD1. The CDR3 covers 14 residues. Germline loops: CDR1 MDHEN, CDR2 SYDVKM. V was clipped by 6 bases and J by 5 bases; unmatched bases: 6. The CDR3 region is CASRRGQGGDEQYF. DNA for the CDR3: TGTGCCAGCAGACGGGGACAGGGGGGCGACGAGCAGTACTTC. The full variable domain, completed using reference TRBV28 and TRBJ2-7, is DVKVTQSSRYLVKRTGEKVFLECVQDMDHENMFWYRQDPGLGLRLIYFSYDVKMKEKGDIPEGYSVSREKKERFSLILESASTNQTSMYLCASRRGQGGDEQYFGPGTRLTVT.

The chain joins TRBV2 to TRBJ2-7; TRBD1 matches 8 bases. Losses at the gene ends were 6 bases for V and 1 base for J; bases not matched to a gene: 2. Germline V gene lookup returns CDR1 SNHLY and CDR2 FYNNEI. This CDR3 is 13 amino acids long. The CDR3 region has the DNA TGTGCCAGCAGGAGGACAGGGTCCTACGAGCAGTACTTC. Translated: CASRRTGSYEQYF.

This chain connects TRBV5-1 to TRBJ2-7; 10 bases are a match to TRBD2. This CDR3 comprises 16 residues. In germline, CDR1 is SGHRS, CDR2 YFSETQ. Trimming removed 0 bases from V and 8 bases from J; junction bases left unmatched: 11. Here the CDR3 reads CASSLVLAGAPLKQYF. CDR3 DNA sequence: TGCGCCAGCAGCTTGGTTCTAGCGGGAGCGCCCCTCAAGCAGTACTTC. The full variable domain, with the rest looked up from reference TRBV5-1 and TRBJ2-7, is KAGVTQTPRYLIKTRGQQVTLSCSPISGHRSVSWYQQTPGQGLQFLFEYFSETQRNKGNFPGRFSGRQFSNSRSEMNVSTLELGDSALYLCASSLVLAGAPLKQYFGPGTRLTVT.

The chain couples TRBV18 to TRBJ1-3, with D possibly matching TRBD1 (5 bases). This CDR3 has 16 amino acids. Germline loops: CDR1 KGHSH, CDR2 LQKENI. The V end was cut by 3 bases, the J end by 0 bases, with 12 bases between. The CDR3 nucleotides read TGTGCCAGCTCACCGACGACAGCCACCTCTGGAAACACCATATATTTT. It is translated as CASSPTTATSGNTIYF.

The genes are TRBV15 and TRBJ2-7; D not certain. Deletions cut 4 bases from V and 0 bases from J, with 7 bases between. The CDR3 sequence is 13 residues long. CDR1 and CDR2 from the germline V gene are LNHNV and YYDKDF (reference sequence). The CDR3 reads CATSIKFSYEQYF. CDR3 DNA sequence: TGTGCCACCAGCATAAAGTTCTCCTACGAGCAGTACTTC. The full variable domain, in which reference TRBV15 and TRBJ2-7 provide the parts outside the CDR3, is DAMVIQNPRYQVTQFGKPVTLSCSQTLNHNVMYWYQQKSSQAPKLLFHYYDKDFNNEADTPDNFQSRRPNTSFCFLDIRSPGLGDTAMYLCATSIKFSYEQYFGPGTRLTVT.

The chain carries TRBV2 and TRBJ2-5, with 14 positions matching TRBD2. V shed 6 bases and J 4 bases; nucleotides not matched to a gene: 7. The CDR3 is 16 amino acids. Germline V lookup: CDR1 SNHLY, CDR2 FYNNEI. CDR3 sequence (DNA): TGTGCCAGCAGGGCCGGGACTAGCGGGAGCGGAGAGACCCAGTACTTC. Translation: CASRAGTSGSGETQYF.

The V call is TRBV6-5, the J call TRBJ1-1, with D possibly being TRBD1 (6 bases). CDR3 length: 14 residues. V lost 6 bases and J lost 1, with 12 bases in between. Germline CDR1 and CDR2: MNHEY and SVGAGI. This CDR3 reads CASRVQGWNTEAFF. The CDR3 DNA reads TGTGCCAGCAGGGTACAGGGTTGGAACACTGAAGCTTTCTTT.

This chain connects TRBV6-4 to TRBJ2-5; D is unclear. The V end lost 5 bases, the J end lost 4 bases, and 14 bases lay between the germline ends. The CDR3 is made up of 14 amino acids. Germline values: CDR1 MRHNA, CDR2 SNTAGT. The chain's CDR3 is CASSSTRTSETQYF. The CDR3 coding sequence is TGTGCCAGCAGTTCGACCAGGACCTCAGAGACCCAGTACTTC.

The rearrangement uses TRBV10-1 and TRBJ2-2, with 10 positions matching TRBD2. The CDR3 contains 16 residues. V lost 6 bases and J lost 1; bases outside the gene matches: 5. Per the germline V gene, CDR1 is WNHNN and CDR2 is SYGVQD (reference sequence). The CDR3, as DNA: TGCGCCAGCAGCCCGAGACTAGCGGGGAACACCGGGGAGCTGTTTTTT. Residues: CASSPRLAGNTGELFF.

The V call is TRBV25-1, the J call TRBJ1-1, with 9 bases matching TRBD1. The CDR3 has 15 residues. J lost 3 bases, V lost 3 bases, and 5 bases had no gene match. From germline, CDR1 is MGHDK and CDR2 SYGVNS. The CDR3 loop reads CASSDPDRGDTEAFF. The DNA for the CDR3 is TGTGCCAGCAGTGACCCGGACAGGGGCGACACTGAAGCTTTCTTT.

The CDR3 is CASSLTGTGFGYTF. CDR3 DNA sequence: TGTGCCAGCAGCTTAACCGGGACAGGGTTCGGCTACACCTTC. V is TRBV5-4 and J is TRBJ1-2; 9 positions match TRBD1. V lost 2 bases and J lost 8; bases outside the gene matches: 7. This CDR3 has 14 residues. Germline-derived CDR1 and CDR2 are SGHNT and YYREEE (reference sequence).

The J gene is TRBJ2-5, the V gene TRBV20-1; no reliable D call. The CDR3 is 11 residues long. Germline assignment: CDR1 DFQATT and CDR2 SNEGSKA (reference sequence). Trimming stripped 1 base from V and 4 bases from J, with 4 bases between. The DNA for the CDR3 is TGCAGTGCTAGAGGTGGAGAGACCCAGTACTTC. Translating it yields CSARGGETQYF.